This T cell receptor beta chain was sequenced during a study of T cells after yellow fever vaccination. Template-switching 5'RACE yielded the TCR cDNA; a universal primer site and UMIs were added in the process. TCRdb called the 5' RACE reads again in MiXCR, with one record for every CDR3 protein. Of tens of thousands of distinct CDR3 sequences listed, 7.1% are singletons. The CDR3 spans 18 residues. Germline-derived CDR1 and CDR2 are SGHVS and FNYEAQ. V was shortened by 5 bases and J by 0 bases, with 20 bases between the two germline ends. This clonotype has at least ten counts. The source material was CD8+ T cells sorted from PBMCs, sampled less than 6 days after the first yellow fever vaccination. The clonotype originates from a man between 18 and 35 years old who received the YFV17D yellow fever vaccine. The chain carries TRBV7-6 and TRBJ1-3; D gene uncertain. CDR3 region: CASSRVVAATYSGNTIYF. CDR3 coding DNA: TGTGCCAGCAGCAGAGTTGTTGCAGCTACGTACTCTGGAAACACCATATATTTT.